The rows below give T cell receptor beta chains drawn from one sample of a study of T cell changes during pregnancy in multiple sclerosis. Sequencing was performed with immunoSEQ multiplex PCR; in TCRdb, only in-frame clones are kept and a portion is missing. The table lists roughly 52,000 clones, 85% to 95% of them singletons, with less than 0.3% in the top ten. Sequenced material: CD4+ T cells from peripheral blood mononuclear cells, taken in the third trimester of pregnancy. These receptors were taken from a female donor with multiple sclerosis, enrolled in a pregnancy study. Both conserved end residues are part of each CDR3. The D gene is left open where the match is weak. Clone size appears in some rows only: once, few, many, or a class for an expanded clone.

clone size,V gene,J gene,D gene,CDR3 protein,CDR3 DNA
.,TRBV27,TRBJ1-1,TRBD1,CASSLSIRGQAFF,TGTGCCAGCAGTTTATCGATCAGGGGGCAAGCTTTCTTT
.,TRBV6-5,TRBJ2-3,TRBD2,CASSSTGTRATDTQYF,TGTGCCAGCAGTTCGACCGGGACTAGGGCCACAGATACGCAGTATTTT
once,TRBV27,TRBJ2-6,.,CASSLRGGRGANVLTF,TGTGCCAGCAGTTTACGTGGAGGTCGTGGGGCCAACGTCCTGACTTTC
.,TRBV5-6,TRBJ2-7,TRBD1,CASSYSGTGFHEQYF,TGTGCCAGCAGCTACTCCGGGACAGGGTTCCACGAGCAGTACTTC
.,TRBV11-2,TRBJ2-3,.,CASRGITDTQYF,TGTGCCAGCCGCGGGATAACAGATACGCAGTATTTT
.,TRBV5-4,TRBJ2-7,TRBD1,CASSPGGATYEQYF,TGTGCCAGCAGCCCAGGGGGCGCGACCTACGAGCAGTACTTC
.,TRBV9,TRBJ1-5,TRBD1,CASSAGTGVNQPQHF,TGTGCCAGCAGCGCCGGGACAGGGGTGAACCAGCCCCAGCATTTT
.,TRBV5-4,TRBJ1-4,.,CASTHRPGTNEKLFF,TGTGCCAGCACCCATCGGCCGGGAACTAATGAAAAACTGTTTTTT
.,TRBV2,TRBJ2-2,.,CASSGVFGGTLNTGELFF,TGTGCCAGCAGTGGTGTGTTTGGGGGGACCTTGAACACCGGGGAGCTGTTTTTT
.,TRBV9,TRBJ1-3,TRBD1,CASSAGTGSGNTIYF,TGTGCCAGCAGCGCCGGGACAGGCTCTGGAAACACCATATATTTT
.,TRBV10-3,TRBJ2-7,.,CAISELSSSSYEQYF,TGTGCCATCAGTGAACTATCTTCTAGCTCGTACGAGCAGTACTTC